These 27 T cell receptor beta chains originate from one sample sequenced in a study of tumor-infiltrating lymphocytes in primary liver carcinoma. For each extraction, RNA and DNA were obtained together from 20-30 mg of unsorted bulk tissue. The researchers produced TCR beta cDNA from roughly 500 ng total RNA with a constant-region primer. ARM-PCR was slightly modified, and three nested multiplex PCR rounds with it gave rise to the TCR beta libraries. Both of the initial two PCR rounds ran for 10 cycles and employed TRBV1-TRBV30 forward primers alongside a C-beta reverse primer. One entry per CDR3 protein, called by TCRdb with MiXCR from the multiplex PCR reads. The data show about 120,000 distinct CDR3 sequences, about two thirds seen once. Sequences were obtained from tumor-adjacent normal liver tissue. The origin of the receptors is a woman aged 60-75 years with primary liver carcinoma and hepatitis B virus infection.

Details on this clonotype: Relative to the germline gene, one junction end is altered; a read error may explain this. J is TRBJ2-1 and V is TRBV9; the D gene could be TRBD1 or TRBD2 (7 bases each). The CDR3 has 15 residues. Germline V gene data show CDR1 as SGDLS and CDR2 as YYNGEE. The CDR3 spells CTSTRGGGRSNEQFF. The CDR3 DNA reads TGTACCAGCACTCGAGGGGGCGGGAGAAGTAATGAGCAGTTCTTC.

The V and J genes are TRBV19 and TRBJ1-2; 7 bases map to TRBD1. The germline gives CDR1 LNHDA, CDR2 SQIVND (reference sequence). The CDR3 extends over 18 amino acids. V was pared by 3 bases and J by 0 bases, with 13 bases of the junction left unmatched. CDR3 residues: CASSILYVGTDTNYGYTF. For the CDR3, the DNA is TGTGCCAGTAGTATTCTATATGTCGGGACAGATACTAACTATGGCTACACCTTC.

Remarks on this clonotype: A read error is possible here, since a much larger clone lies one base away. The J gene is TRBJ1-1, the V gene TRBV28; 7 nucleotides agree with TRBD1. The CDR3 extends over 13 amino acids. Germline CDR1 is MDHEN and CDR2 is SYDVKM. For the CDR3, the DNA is TGTGCCAGCACCCGGGACAGCCCGACTGAAGTTTTCTTT. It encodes CASTRDSPTEVFF.

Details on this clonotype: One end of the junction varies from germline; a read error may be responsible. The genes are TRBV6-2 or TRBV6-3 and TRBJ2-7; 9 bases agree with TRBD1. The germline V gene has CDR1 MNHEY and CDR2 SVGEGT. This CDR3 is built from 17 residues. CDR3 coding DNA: TGTGCCATCAGTTACTCATTCGAGACAGGGGGTATCTACGACCAGTACTTC. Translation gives CAISYSFETGGIYDQYF.

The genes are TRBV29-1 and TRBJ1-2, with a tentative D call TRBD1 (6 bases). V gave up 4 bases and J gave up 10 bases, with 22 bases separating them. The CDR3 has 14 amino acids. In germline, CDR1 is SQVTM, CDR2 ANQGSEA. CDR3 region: CSVGGGQKDYNYTF. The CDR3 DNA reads TGCAGCGTTGGGGGGGGACAAAAGGACTATAACTACACCTTC.

The CDR3 spells CTCSSRGNSPLHF. The CDR3 DNA is TGTACCTGCAGCTCCCGTGGGAATTCACCCCTCCACTTT. The chain links TRBV7-8 to TRBJ1-6, with D unresolved. The CDR3 totals 13 residues. Germline V CDR1 and CDR2: SGHVS, FQNEAQ.

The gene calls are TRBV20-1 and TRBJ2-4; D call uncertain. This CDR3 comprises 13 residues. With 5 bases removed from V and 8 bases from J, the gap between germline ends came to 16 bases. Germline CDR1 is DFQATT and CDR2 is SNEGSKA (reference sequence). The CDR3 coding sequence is TGCAGTGCTGTGGAAGCGAGATGGGACATTCAGTACTTC. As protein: CSAVEARWDIQYF.

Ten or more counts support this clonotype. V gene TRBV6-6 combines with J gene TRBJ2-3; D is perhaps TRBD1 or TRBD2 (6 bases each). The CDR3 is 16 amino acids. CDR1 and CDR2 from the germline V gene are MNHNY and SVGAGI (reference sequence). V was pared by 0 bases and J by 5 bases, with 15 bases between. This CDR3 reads CASSYSIPRGVDTQYF. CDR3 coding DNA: TGTGCCAGCAGTTACTCGATTCCAAGGGGGGTAGATACGCAGTATTTT.

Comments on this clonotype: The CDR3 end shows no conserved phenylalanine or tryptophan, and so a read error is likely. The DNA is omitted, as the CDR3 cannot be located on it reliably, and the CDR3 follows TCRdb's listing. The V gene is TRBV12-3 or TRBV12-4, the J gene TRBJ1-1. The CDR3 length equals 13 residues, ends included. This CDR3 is CASSLRGFLEVFV.

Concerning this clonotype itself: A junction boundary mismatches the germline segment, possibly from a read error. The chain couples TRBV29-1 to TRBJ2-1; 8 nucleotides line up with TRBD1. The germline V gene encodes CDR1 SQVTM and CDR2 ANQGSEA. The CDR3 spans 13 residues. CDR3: CSIEGDRNNEQFF. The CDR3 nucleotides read TGCAGCATCGAGGGGGACAGGAACAATGAACAGTTCTTC.

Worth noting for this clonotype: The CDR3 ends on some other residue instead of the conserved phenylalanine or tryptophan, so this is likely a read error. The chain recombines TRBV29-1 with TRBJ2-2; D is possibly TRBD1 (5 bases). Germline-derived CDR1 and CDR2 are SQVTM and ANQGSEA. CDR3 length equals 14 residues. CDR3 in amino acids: CIVGPRERTGELFL. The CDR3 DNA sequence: TGCATCGTTGGGCCCAGGGAAAGGACCGGGGAGCTGTTTCTT.

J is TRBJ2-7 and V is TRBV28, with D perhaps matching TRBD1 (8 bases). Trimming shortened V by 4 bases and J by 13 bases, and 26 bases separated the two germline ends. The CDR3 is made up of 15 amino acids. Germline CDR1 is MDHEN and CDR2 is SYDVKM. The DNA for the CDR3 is TGTGCCAGCAGTTCAAACTACAGGGGGTCCGGGGGGCACTACTTC. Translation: CASSSNYRGSGGHYF.

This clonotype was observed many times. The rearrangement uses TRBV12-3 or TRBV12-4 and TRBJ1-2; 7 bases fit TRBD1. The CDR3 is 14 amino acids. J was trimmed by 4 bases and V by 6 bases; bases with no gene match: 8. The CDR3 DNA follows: TGTGCCAGCAGGCTTATCGGACAGGCCTATGGCTACACCTTC. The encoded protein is CASRLIGQAYGYTF.

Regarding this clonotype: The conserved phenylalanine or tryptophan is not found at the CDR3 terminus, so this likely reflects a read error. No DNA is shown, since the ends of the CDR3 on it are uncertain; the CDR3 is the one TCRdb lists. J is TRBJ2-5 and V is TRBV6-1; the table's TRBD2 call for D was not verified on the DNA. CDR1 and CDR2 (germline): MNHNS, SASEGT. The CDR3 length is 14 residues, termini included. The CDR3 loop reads CASSESGTMETQNL.

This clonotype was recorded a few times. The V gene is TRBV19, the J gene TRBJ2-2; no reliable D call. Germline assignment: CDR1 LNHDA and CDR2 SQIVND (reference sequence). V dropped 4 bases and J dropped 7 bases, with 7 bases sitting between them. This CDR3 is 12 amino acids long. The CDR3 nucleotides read TGTGCCAGTAGTACAATTTTCGGGGAGCTGTTTTTT. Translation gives CASSTIFGELFF. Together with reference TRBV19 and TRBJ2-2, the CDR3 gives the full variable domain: DGGITQSPKYLFRKEGQNVTLSCEQNLNHDAMYWYRQDPGQGLRLIYYSQIVNDFQKGDIAEGYSVSREKKESFPLTVTSAQKNPTAFYLCASSTIFGELFFGEGSRLTVL.

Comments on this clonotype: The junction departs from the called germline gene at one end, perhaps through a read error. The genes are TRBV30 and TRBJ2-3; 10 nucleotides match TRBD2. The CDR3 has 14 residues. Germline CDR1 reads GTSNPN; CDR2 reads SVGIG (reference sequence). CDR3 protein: CAWSVLAGVDTQYF. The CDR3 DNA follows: TGTGCCTGGAGTGTCCTAGCGGGAGTAGATACACAGTATTTT.

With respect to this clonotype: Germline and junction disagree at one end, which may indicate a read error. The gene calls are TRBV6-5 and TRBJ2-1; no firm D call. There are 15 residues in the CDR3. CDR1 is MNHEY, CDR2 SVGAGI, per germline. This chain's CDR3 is CASSVLPSAYNEQLF. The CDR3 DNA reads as TGTGCCAGTAGTGTACTACCCTCTGCTTACAATGAGCAGCTCTTC.

The CDR3 here is CASSATGGRSYEQYF. In DNA form, the CDR3 reads TGTGCCAGCAGCGCCACGGGAGGGCGGTCGTATGAGCAGTACTTC. The chain carries TRBV12-3 or TRBV12-4 and TRBJ2-7; TRBD2 aligns across 8 bases. Trimming cost V 6 bases and J 7 bases; bases outside gene matches: 14. The CDR3 extends over 15 amino acids.

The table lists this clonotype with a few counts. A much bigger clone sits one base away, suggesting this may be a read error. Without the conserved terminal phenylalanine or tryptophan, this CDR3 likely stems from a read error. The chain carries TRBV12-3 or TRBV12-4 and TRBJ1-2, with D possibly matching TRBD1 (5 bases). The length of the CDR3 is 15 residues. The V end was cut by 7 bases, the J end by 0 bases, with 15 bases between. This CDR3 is CASKDWGVPNYGYTL. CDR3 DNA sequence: TGTGCCAGCAAGGATTGGGGGGTCCCTAACTATGGCTACACCTTA.

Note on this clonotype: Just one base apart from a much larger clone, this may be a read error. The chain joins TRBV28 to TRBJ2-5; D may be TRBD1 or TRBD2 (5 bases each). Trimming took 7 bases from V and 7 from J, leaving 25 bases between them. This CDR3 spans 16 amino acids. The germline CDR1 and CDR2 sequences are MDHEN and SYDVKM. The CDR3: CASTSPGPGAGLTQYF. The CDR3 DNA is TGTGCCAGCACCTCCCCGGGGCCGGGTGCAGGTCTGACCCAGTACTTC.

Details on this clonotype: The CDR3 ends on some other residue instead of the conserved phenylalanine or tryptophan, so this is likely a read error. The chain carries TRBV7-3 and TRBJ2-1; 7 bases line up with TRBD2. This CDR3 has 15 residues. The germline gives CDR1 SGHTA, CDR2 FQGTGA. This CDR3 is CASSLSSGTYDEQFL. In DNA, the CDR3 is TGTGCCAGCAGCTTATCTAGCGGTACCTACGATGAGCAGTTCTTG.

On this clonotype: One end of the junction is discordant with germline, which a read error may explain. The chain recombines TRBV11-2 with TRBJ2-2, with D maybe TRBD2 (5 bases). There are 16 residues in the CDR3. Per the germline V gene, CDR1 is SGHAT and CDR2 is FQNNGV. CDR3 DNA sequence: TGTGCCAGCAGCGACGTCCGCAACACGAACACCGGGGAGTTGTTTTTT. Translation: CASSDVRNTNTGELFF.

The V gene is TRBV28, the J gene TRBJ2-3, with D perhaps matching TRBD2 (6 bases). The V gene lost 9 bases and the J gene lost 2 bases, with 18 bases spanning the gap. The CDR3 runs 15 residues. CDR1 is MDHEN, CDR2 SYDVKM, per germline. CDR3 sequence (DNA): TGTGCCAGACTCGGCGGGGTAATTAACACAGATACGCAGTATTTT. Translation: CARLGGVINTDTQYF.

The CDR3 coding sequence is TGTGCCAGCAGCCAAGCATCTCTGACAACGAGCAAAAACATTCAGTACTTC. Amino acids: CASSQASLTTSKNIQYF. The J gene is TRBJ2-4, the V gene TRBV4-2; D unresolved. Germline CDR1 LGHNA, CDR2 YNFKEQ. CDR3 size: 17 residues. The ends were cut back, 1 base at V and 3 bases at J, with 16 bases in the middle.

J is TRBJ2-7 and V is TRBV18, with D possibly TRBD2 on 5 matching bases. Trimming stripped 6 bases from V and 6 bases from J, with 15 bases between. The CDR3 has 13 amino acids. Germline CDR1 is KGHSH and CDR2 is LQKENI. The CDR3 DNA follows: TGTGCCAGCTCCCCCGGGATAGGGAGCGAGCAGTACTTC. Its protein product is CASSPGIGSEQYF.

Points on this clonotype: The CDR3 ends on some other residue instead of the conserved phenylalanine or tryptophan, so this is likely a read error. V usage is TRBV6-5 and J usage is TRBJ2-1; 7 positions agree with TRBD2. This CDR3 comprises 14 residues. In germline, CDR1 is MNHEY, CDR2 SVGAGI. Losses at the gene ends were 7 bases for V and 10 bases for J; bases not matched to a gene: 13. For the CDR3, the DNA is TGTGCCAGCACCCCCCCGACGGGAGGACCCGAGCAGTTCATC. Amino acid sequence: CASTPPTGGPEQFI.

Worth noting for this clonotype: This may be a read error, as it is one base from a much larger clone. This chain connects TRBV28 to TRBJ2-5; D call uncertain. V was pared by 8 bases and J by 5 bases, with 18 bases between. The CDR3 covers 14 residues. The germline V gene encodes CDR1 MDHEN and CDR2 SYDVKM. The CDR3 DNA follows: TGTGCCAGCGGTTCTTGGGTCCGGCGGGAGACCCAGTACTTC. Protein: CASGSWVRRETQYF.